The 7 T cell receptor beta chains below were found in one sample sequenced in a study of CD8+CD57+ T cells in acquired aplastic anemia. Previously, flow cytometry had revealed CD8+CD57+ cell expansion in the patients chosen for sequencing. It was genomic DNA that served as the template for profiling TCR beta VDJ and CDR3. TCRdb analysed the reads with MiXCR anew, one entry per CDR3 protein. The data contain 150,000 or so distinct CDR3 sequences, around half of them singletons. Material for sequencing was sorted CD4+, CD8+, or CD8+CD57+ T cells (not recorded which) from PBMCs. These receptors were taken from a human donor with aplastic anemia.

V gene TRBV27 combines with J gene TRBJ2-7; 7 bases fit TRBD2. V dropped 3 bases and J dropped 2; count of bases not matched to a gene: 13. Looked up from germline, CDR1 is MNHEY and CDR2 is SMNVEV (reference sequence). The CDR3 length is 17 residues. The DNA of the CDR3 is TGTGCCAGCAGTTTTACAATGGCTAGCGGCACCCCCTACGAGCAGTACTTC. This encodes CASSFTMASGTPYEQYF.

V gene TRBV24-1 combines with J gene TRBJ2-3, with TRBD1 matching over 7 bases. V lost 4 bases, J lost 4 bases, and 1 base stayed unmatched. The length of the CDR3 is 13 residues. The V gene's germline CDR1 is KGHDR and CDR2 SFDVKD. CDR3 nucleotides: TGTGCCACCAGTGACCAGGGGGCAGATACGCAGTATTTT. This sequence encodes CATSDQGADTQYF.

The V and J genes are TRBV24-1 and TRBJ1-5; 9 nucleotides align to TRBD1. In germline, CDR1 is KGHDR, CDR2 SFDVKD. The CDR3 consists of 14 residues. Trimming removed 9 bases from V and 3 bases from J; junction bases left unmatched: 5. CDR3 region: CATLGQGLNQPQHF. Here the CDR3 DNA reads TGTGCCACCTTGGGACAGGGACTCAATCAGCCCCAGCATTTT.

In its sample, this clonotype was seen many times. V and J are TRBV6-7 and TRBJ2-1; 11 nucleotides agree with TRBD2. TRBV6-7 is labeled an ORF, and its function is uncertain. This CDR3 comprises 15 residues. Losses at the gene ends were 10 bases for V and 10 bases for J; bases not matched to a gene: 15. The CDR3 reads CANLSDTSGGREQFF. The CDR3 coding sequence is TGTGCCAACCTCTCAGACACTAGCGGGGGCCGGGAGCAGTTCTTC.

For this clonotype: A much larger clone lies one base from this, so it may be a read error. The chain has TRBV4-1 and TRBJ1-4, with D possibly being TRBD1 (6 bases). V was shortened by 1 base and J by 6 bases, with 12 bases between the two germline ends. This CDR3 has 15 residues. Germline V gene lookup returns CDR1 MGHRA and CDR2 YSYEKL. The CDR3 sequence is CASSQGYREDEKLFF. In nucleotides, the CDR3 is TGCGCCAGCAGCCAAGGTTACAGGGAGGATGAAAAACTGTTTTTT.

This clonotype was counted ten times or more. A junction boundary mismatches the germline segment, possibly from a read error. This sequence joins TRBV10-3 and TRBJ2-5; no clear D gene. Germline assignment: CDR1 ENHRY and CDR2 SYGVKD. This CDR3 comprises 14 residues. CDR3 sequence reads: CAISKSGAGETQYF. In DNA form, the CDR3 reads TGTGCCATCAGTAAGTCAGGAGCCGGGGAGACCCAGTACTTC.

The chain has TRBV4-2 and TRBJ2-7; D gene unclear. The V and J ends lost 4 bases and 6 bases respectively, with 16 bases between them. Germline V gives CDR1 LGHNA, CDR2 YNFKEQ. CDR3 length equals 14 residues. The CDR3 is CASSRDSQDREQYF. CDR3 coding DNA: TGTGCCAGCAGCCGTGACTCTCAGGACCGCGAGCAGTACTTC.